The 3 T cell receptor beta chains below come from one sample, sequenced in a study of Ad26.COV2.S vaccination and SARS-CoV-2 variants. Treatment indicated: some 19 received Ad26.COV2.S at low or high dose, single or two shots; about 5 received placebo; per-sample allocation not given. Samples came from day 63 after the first vaccine or placebo injection. Sequencing was performed with immunoSEQ multiplex PCR; in TCRdb, only in-frame clones are kept and a portion is missing. Of about 440,000 clones in the sample, about 90% were seen once. Sample: peripheral blood, taken in a trial of Ad26.COV2.S vaccine versus placebo. These receptors all stem from a person between 18 and 60 years old who received the Ad26.COV2.S COVID-19 vaccine or a placebo.

V usage is TRBV5-4 and J usage is TRBJ2-1; TRBD2 matches 8 bases. The J segment lost 5 bases and the V segment lost 7 bases, leaving 5 bases of the junction unmatched. This CDR3 comprises 13 residues. CDR1 is SGHNT and CDR2 is YYREEE in the germline V gene (reference sequence). CDR3 residues: CASRGGPNNEQFF. The CDR3 nucleotides read TGTGCCAGCCGGGGGGGGCCTAACAATGAGCAGTTCTTC.

The V call is TRBV30, the J call TRBJ1-6; TRBD1 agrees at 7 bases. This CDR3 has 16 residues. The J segment lost 2 bases and the V segment lost 8 bases, leaving 12 bases of the junction unmatched. CDR1 GTSNPN and CDR2 SVGIG come from the germline V gene (reference sequence). This CDR3 is CAGRRQGSAYNSPLHF. In nucleotides, the CDR3 is TGTGCCGGACGGAGACAGGGATCGGCCTATAATTCACCCCTCCACTTT. Variable domain in full (rest from reference TRBV30 and TRBJ1-6): SQTIHQWPATLVQPVGSPLSLECTVEGTSNPNLYWYRQAAGRGLQLLFYSVGIGQISSEVPQNLSASRPQDRQFILSSKKLLLSDSGFYLCAGRRQGSAYNSPLHFGNGTRLTVT.

The rearrangement links TRBV28 to TRBJ2-7; 9 bases match TRBD2. This CDR3 has 14 amino acids. Germline lookup yields CDR1 MDHEN and CDR2 SYDVKM. J gave up 2 bases and V 5 bases, and 4 bases lay outside the gene matches. CDR3 protein: CASSRTSVAYEQYF. DNA of the CDR3: TGTGCCAGCAGTCGGACTAGCGTTGCCTACGAGCAGTACTTC.